These 5 T cell receptor beta chains were all obtained from the same sample, sequenced in a study of blood T cell repertoires in COVID-19. Using immunoSEQ multiplex PCR, the repertoire was profiled, and TCRdb retains in-frame clones only, with some absent. The table includes around 200,000 clones, approximately 78% detected once. The sample comprised peripheral blood. These receptors all come from a woman of 80 years or more with active or convalescent COVID-19.

CDR3 nucleotide sequence: TGTGGGCCGCAAGGCGGAACAGGTCTTCTCTACGAGCAGTACTTC. This gives the protein CGPQGGTGLLYEQYF. The chain couples TRBV7-9 to TRBJ2-7; TRBD1 might be the D (5 bases). There are 15 residues in the CDR3. Germline V CDR1 and CDR2: SEHNR, FQNEAQ (reference sequence). The full variable domain, in which reference TRBV7-9 and TRBJ2-7 provide the parts outside the CDR3, is DTGVSQNPRHKITKRGQNVTFRCDPISEHNRLYWYRQTLGQGPEFLTYFQNEAQLEKSRLLSDRFSAERPKGSFSTLEIQRTEQGDSAMYLCGPQGGTGLLYEQYFGPGTRLTVT.

The chain couples TRBV19 to TRBJ2-7; tentatively, D is TRBD2 (5 bases). CDR1 is LNHDA, CDR2 SQIVND, per germline (reference sequence). This CDR3 spans 16 amino acids. V shed 4 bases and J shed 2 bases, with 18 bases lying between them. CDR3 DNA sequence: TGTGCCAGTAGTACCGCGGTGTCCCCGGGGACCTACGAGCAGTACTTC. Amino acid sequence: CASSTAVSPGTYEQYF.

The chain carries TRBV6-5 and TRBJ1-1; 7 nucleotides align to TRBD1. The CDR3 has 14 amino acids. Losses at the gene ends were 6 bases for V and 1 base for J; bases not matched to a gene: 5. In germline, CDR1 is MNHEY, CDR2 SVGAGI. The CDR3: CASSSTGTNTEAFF. In DNA, the CDR3 is TGTGCCAGCAGCTCGACAGGGACGAACACTGAAGCTTTCTTT.

For this clone: An end of the junction differs from the germline gene, which may be a read error. V gene TRBV5-1 combines with J gene TRBJ1-6, with D maybe TRBD1 (6 bases). The CDR3 runs to 14 residues. The V gene's germline CDR1 is SGHRS and CDR2 YFSETQ. This CDR3 is CATSSGQSNSPLHF. The CDR3 bases are TGCGCCACCAGCTCCGGACAGTCTAATTCACCCCTCCACTTT.

This clone was seen just once. The gene calls are TRBV27 and TRBJ1-2; D gene uncertain. Germline assignment: CDR1 MNHEY and CDR2 SMNVEV (reference sequence). The CDR3 contains 13 residues. Trimming stripped 0 bases from V and 8 bases from J, with 10 bases between. CDR3 sequence reads: CASSLSGGLGYTF. CDR3 in DNA: TGTGCCAGCAGTTTATCTGGAGGGTTGGGCTACACCTTC.